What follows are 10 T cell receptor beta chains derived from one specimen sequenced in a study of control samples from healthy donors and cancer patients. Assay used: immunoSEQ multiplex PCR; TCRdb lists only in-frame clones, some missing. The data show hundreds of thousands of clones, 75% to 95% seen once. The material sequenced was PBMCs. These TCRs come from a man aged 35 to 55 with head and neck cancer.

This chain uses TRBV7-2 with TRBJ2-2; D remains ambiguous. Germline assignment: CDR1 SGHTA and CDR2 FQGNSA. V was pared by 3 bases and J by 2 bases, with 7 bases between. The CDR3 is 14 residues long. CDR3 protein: CASSFRVNTGELFF. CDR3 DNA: TGTGCCAGCAGCTTTCGAGTAAACACCGGGGAGCTGTTTTTT. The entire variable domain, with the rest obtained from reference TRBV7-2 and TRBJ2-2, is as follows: GAGVSQSPSNKVTEKGKDVELRCDPISGHTALYWYRQSLGQGLEFLIYFQGNSAPDKSGLPSDRFSAERTGGSVSTLTIQRTQQEDSAVYLCASSFRVNTGELFFGEGSRLTVL.

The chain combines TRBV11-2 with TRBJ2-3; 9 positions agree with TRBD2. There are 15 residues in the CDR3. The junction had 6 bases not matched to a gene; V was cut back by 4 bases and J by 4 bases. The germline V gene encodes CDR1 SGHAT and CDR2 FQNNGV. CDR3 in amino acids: CASSSPSGVADTQYF. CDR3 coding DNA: TGTGCCAGCAGCTCCCCTAGCGGGGTAGCAGATACGCAGTATTTT.

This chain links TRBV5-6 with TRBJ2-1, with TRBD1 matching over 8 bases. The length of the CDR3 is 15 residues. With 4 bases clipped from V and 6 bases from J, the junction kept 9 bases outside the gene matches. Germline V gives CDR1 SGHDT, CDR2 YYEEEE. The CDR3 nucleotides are TGTGCCAGCAGCGCCGGGCAGGGGGCCCTCAATGAGCAGTTCTTC. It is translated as CASSAGQGALNEQFF.

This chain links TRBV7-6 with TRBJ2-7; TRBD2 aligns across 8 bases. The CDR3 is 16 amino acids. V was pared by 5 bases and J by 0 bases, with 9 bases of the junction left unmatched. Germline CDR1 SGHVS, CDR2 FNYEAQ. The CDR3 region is CASSPEPAGASYEQYF. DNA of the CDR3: TGTGCCAGCAGCCCCGAACCAGCGGGAGCCTCCTACGAGCAGTACTTC. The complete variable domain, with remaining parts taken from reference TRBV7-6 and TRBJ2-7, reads GAGVSQSPRYKVTKRGQDVALRCDPISGHVSLYWYRQALGQGPEFLTYFNYEAQQDKSGLPNDRFSAERPEGSISTLTIQRTEQRDSAMYRCASSPEPAGASYEQYFGPGTRLTVT.

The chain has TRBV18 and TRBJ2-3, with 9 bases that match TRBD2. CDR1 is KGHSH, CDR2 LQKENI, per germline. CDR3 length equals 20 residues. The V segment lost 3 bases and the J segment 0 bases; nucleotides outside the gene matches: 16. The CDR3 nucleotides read TGTGCCAGCTCACCCTCCCAGGGCGTAGCGGGGGTCTCTAGCACAGATACGCAGTATTTT. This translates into CASSPSQGVAGVSSTDTQYF. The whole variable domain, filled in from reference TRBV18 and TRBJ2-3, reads NAGVMQNPRHLVRRRGQEARLRCSPMKGHSHVYWYRQLPEEGLKFMVYLQKENIIDESGMPKERFSAEFPKEGPSILRIQQVVRGDSAAYFCASSPSQGVAGVSSTDTQYFGPGTRLTVL.

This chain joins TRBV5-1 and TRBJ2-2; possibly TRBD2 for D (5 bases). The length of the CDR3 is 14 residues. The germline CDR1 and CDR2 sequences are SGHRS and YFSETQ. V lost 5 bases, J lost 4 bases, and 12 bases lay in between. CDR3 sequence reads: CASRGGLGTGELFF. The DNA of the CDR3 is TGCGCCAGCAGAGGAGGTCTGGGCACCGGGGAGCTGTTTTTT.

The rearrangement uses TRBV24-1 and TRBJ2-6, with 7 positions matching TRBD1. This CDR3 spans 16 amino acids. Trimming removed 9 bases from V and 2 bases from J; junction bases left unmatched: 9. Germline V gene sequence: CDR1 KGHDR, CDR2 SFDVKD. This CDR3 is CATFQIQGTGANVLTF. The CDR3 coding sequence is TGTGCCACCTTCCAGATACAGGGGACTGGGGCCAACGTCCTGACTTTC.

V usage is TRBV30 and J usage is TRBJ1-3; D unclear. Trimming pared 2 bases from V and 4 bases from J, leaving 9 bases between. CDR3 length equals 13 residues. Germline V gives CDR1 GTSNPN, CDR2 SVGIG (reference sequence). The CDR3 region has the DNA TGTGCCTGGAGTAAGGACCTGGGAAACACCATATATTTT. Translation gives CAWSKDLGNTIYF. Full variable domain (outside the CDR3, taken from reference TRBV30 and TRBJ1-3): SQTIHQWPATLVQPVGSPLSLECTVEGTSNPNLYWYRQAAGRGLQLLFYSVGIGQISSEVPQNLSASRPQDRQFILSSKKLLLSDSGFYLCAWSKDLGNTIYFGEGSWLTVV.

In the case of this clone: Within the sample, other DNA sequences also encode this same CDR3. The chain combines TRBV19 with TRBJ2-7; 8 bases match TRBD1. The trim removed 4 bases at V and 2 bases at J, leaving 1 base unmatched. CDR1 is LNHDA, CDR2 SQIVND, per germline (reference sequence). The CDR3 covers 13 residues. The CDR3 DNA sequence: TGTGCCAGTAGTACACAGGGGGCCTACGAGCAGTACTTC. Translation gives CASSTQGAYEQYF.

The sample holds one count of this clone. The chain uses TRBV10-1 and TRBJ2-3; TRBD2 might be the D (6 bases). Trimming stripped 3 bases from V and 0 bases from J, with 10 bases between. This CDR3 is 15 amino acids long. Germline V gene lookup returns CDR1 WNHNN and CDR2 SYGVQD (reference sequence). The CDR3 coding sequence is TGCGCCAGCAGTGATTATGGGACTAGCACAGATACGCAGTATTTT. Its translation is CASSDYGTSTDTQYF.